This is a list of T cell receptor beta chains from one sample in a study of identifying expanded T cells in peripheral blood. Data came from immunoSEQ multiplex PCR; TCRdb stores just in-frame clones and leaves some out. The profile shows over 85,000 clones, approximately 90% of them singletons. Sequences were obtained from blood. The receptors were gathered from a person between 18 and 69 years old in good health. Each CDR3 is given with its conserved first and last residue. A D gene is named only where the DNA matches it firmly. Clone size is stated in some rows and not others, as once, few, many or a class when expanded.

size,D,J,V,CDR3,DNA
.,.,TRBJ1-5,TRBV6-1,CASSGHLNQPQHF,TGTGCCAGCAGCGGACACTTAAATCAGCCCCAGCATTTT
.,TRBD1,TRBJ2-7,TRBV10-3,CAISEDRVLIMVSYEQYF,TGTGCCATCAGTGAGGACAGGGTTTTAATTATGGTCTCCTACGAGCAGTACTTC
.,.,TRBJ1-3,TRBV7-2,CASSLDSSGNTIYF,TGTGCCAGCAGCTTAGACAGCTCTGGAAACACCATATATTTT
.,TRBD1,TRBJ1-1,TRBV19,CASSPGQGRYTEAFF,TGTGCCAGTAGTCCGGGACAGGGTAGGTACACTGAAGCTTTCTTT
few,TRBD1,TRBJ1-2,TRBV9,CASSPTHRGRVYGYTF,TGTGCCAGCAGCCCGACTCACAGGGGGCGCGTCTATGGCTACACCTTC
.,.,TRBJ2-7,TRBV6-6,CASGAASYEQYF,TGTGCCAGCGGGGCGGCCTCCTACGAGCAGTACTTC
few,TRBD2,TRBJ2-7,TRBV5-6,CASRKLSGSYGEQYF,TGTGCCAGCAGAAAGCTTAGCGGGAGTTACGGGGAGCAGTACTTC
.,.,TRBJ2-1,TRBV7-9,CASSSQVTSYNEQFF,TGTGCCAGCAGCTCACAGGTTACCTCCTACAATGAGCAGTTCTTC
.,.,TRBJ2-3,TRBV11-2,CASRFPGDTQYF,TGTGCCAGCAGATTTCCTGGAGATACGCAGTATTTT
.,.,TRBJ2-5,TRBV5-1,CASSLLDPGQETQYF,TGCGCCAGCAGCTTGTTGGATCCCGGCCAAGAGACCCAGTACTTC
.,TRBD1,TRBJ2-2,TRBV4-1,CASSQSQGQHTGELFF,TGCGCCAGCAGCCAAAGTCAGGGACAGCACACCGGGGAGCTGTTTTTT
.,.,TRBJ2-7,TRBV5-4,CASSSTLGASLSYEQYF,TGTGCCAGCAGCTCAACCCTGGGGGCAAGTCTCTCCTACGAGCAGTACTTC
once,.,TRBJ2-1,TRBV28,CASSYGAAREQFF,TGTGCCAGCAGTTACGGGGCGGCACGGGAGCAGTTCTTC
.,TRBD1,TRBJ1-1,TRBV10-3,CAISESGGGKEAFF,TGTGCCATCAGTGAGTCGGGAGGGGGCAAGGAAGCTTTCTTT
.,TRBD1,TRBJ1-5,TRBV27,CASSLNRGDQPQHF,TGTGCCAGCAGTCTGAACAGGGGTGATCAGCCCCAGCATTTT
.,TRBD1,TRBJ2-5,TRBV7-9,CASSNRDRGVGETQYF,TGTGCCAGCAGCAACCGGGACAGGGGGGTCGGGGAGACCCAGTACTTC
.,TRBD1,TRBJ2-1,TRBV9,CASSVGRGLYGEQFF,TGTGCCAGCAGCGTAGGCAGGGGGCTTTATGGTGAGCAGTTCTTC
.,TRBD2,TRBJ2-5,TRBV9,CASSPGTSGGQETQYF,TGTGCCAGCAGCCCCGGGACTAGCGGGGGACAAGAGACCCAGTACTTC
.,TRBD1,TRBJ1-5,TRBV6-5,CASSSGDRGNQPQHF,TGTGCCAGCAGCTCCGGGGACAGGGGGAATCAGCCCCAGCATTTT
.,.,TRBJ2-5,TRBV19,CASSIGLGGQETQYF,TGTGCCAGTAGTATAGGACTCGGAGGCCAAGAGACCCAGTACTTC
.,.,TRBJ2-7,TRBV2,CASSWTRDEQYF,TGTGCCAGCAGCTGGACGCGTGACGAGCAGTACTTC
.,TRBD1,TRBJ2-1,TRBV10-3,CAISPTGDGNNEQFF,TGTGCCATCAGCCCGACAGGGGATGGGAACAATGAGCAGTTCTTC
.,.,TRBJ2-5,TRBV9,CASSVEYQETQYF,TGTGCCAGCAGCGTAGAGTACCAAGAGACCCAGTACTTC
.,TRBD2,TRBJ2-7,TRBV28,CASSSSGTSSYEQYF,TGTGCCAGCAGTTCCTCCGGGACTAGCTCCTACGAGCAGTACTTC
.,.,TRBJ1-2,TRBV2,CASSPRDLYGYTF,TGTGCCAGCAGCCCCAGGGACCTCTATGGCTACACCTTC
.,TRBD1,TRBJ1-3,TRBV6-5,CASGPQGVRNTIYF,TGTGCCAGCGGCCCACAGGGGGTCAGAAACACCATATATTTT
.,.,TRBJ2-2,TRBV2,CASIRRPPYTGELFF,TGTGCCAGCATCAGACGCCCTCCTTACACCGGGGAGCTGTTTTTT
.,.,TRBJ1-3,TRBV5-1,CASSRNIADSGNTIYF,TGCGCCAGCAGCAGAAACATAGCAGACTCTGGAAACACCATATATTTT
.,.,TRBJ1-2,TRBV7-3,CASSLPTGSPGYTF,TGTGCCAGCAGCTTACCCACAGGGAGCCCTGGCTACACCTTC
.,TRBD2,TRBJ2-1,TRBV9,CASSPVGTSEYNEQFF,TGTGCCAGCAGCCCGGTGGGGACTAGCGAGTACAATGAGCAGTTCTTC
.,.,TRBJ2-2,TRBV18,CASSPLEGAYTGELFF,TGTGCCAGCTCACCGCTGGAAGGGGCCTACACCGGGGAGCTGTTTTTT
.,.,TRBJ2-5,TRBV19,CASSIQGGFQETQYF,TGTGCCAGTAGTATCCAAGGGGGTTTCCAAGAGACCCAGTACTTC
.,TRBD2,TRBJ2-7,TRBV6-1,CASSVSGTSGSNFDEQYF,TGTGCCAGCAGTGTCTCCGGGACTAGCGGGAGTAATTTCGACGAGCAGTACTTC
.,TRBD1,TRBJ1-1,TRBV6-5,CASKGQGGGLEAFF,TGTGCCAGCAAAGGACAGGGAGGAGGGCTGGAAGCTTTCTTT
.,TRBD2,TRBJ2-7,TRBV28,CASSLPGGSYEQYF,TGTGCCAGCAGTTTACCGGGGGGTTCCTACGAGCAGTACTTC
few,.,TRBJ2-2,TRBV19,CASSPSGMVTGELFF,TGTGCCAGTAGTCCCTCAGGGATGGTGACCGGGGAGCTGTTTTTT
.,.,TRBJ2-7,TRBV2,CASSEDSWSYEQYF,TGTGCCAGCAGTGAGGACAGCTGGTCCTACGAGCAGTACTTC
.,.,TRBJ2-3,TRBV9,CASSVVVSTDTQYF,TGTGCCAGCAGCGTAGTTGTGAGCACAGATACGCAGTATTTT
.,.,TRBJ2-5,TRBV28,CASSLGGAEETQYF,TGTGCCAGCAGTTTAGGGGGCGCCGAAGAGACCCAGTACTTC
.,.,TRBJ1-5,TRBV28,CASSLWGQGRNQPQHF,TGTGCCAGCAGTTTATGGGGTCAAGGACGCAATCAGCCCCAGCATTTT
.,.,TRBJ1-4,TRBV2,CASVTYEKLFF,TGTGCCAGCGTGACCTATGAAAAACTGTTTTTT
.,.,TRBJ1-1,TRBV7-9,CASSLIQGTEAFF,TGTGCCAGCAGCTTAATTCAAGGGACAGAAGCTTTCTTT
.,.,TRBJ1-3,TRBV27,CASSPAAGNTIYF,TGTGCCAGCAGTCCTGCAGCTGGAAACACCATATATTTT
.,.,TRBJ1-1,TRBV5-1,CASSQVNMNTEAFF,TGCGCCAGTTCTCAGGTTAACATGAACACTGAAGCTTTCTTT
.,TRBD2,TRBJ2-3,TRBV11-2,CASRGLAGVRTTDTQYF,TGTGCCAGCAGGGGACTAGCGGGAGTTCGGACCACAGATACGCAGTATTTT
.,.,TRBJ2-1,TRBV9,CASSVAGAGYNEQFF,TGTGCCAGCAGCGTAGCGGGAGCAGGATACAATGAGCAGTTCTTC
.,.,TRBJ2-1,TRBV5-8,CASTRRRPNEQFF,TGTGCCAGCACCCGTCGGCGGCCCAATGAGCAGTTCTTC
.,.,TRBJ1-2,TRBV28,CASRTSGARSYTF,TGTGCCAGCAGAACTTCAGGGGCTAGGAGCTACACCTTC
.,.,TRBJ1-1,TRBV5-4,CASSLGQLRLTEAFF,TGTGCCAGCAGCTTGGGCCAGCTCAGGCTCACTGAAGCTTTCTTT
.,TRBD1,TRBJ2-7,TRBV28,CASSLGGTGRSEQYF,TGTGCCAGCAGCCTGGGTGGGACAGGGCGTAGCGAGCAGTACTTC
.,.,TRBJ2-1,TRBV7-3,CASSPLGSNEQFF,TGTGCCAGCAGCCCCTTGGGATCTAATGAGCAGTTCTTC
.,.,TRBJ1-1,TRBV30,CAWSVLGDGNYLF,TGTGCCTGGAGTGTACTGGGTGATGGGAATTACCTCTTT
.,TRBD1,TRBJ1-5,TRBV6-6,CASGPGQRFGPQHF,TGTGCCAGCGGACCGGGACAGAGATTCGGGCCCCAGCATTTT
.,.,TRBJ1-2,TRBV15,CATSRDPGGYGYTF,TGTGCCACCAGCAGAGATCCGGGGGGCTATGGCTACACCTTC
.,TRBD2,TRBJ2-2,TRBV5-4,CASSLAGLAGNTGELFF,TGTGCCAGCAGCTTGGCCGGACTAGCGGGGAACACCGGGGAGCTGTTTTTT